The sequence of this TCR beta chain was determined in a study of T cell responses to AZD1222 COVID-19 vaccine. The study, taken as a whole, reports: Possibly, clonal diversity was underestimated; donors were largely white British and included more females. Repertoires in all cases were sampled only once the peak T cell response had passed.

Generated by immunoSEQ multiplex PCR, the TCRdb table keeps only in-frame clones and is missing some. The table has 70,000 to 85,000 clones, about 80% seen once. On this clone itself: Its cognate antigen is unknown.

The CDR3 has 14 residues. The ends were cut back, 2 bases at V and 4 bases at J, with 11 bases in the middle. The germline CDR1 and CDR2 sequences are LNHDA and SQIVND (reference sequence). The sequencing used peripheral blood, collected 28 days after the second AZD1222 dose. This clonotype was sampled from an adult who received the AZD1222 COVID-19 vaccine. The rearrangement joins TRBV19 to TRBJ1-1, with no clear D. DNA for the CDR3: TGTGCCAGTAGTATATCAGGAGCCGGCACTGAAGCTTTCTTT. This encodes CASSISGAGTEAFF.